The T cell receptor (beta chain) described here comes from a study of cytomegalovirus exposure and HLA in healthy donors. Study-wide results and caveats: V- and J-gene trimming in TCR beta was tied to a missense DCLRE1C variant by an analysis performed later. The study designated roughly 160 TCR beta chains cytomegalovirus-associated.

This PCR relied on a set of 60 Vbeta primers and 13 Jbeta primers. The table came from immunoSEQ multiplex PCR; TCRdb's copy has only in-frame clones and leaves some out. Altogether roughly 200,000 clones are present, about four fifths being singletons, with the ten largest covering roughly 15%. On this clone itself: Its antigen is unidentified.

Sequences were obtained from PBMCs. The clonotype was recovered from a woman aged 30 to 39 in good health and CMV-seropositive.

The CDR3: CATSRGQGAWNEQFF. The CDR3 nucleotides read TGTGCCACCAGCAGGGGACAGGGGGCCTGGAATGAGCAGTTCTTC. This chain connects TRBV15 to TRBJ2-1; 12 bases agree with TRBD1. V trimming: 3 bases; J trimming: 7 bases; junction bases outside the gene matches: 4. CDR3 length equals 15 residues. The germline CDR1 and CDR2 sequences are LNHNV and YYDKDF (reference sequence).